The TCR beta chain under discussion was sequenced for a study of vaccination and CD4 T cells after COVID-19. For the study at large: Overlapping spike peptides of SARS-CoV-2, HCoV-NL63, HCoV-OC43 and HCoV-229E were used, and cells were stimulated with them. A CEFX pool, an HIV-1 Nef pool, or no peptide went to control cultures.

Trimming pared 4 bases from V and 8 bases from J, leaving 12 bases between. This CDR3 has 13 residues. The germline CDR1 and CDR2 sequences are LGHNA and YSLEER. In regard to this clonotype: Its matching antigen is unknown.

CD4+ T cells that had been cultured provided DNA sequenced with the Oncomine TCR Beta short-read assay. Via MiXCR, TCRdb re-called the PCR reads, giving one row per CDR3 protein. Seen here are tens of thousands of distinct CDR3 sequences, about three fifths observed once, and the top ten hold about 5%. Treatment described: roughly ten-day PBMC culture with coronavirus spike peptide pools or control peptides (ViraFEST assay). For ViraFEST, peptide pools expanded antigen-specific T cells, after which the TCRs were sequenced. V is TRBV4-3 and J is TRBJ2-4, with D unclear. Sequencing was done on a sample of CD4+ T cells from blood, cultured in vitro. The TCR sequence derives from a human donor who had recovered from COVID-19. Written as DNA, the CDR3 is TGCGCCAGCAGCCTCGGTCCCGCAGACATTCAGTACTTC. Amino acids: CASSLGPADIQYF.